Sequencing of this T cell receptor (beta chain) was carried out in a study of T cell responses to AZD1222 COVID-19 vaccine. This clone showed up just once. No antigen is known for it. General study results and limits: Two AZD1222 administrations were followed by greater Spike-specific TCR breadth and depth. Reports indicate that nearly half of spike-specific TCRs are directed at unmutated variant regions. Only five or six individuals given AZD1222 were seropositive at baseline. White British ancestry dominated among donors, who included more females, and clonal diversity was possibly underestimated.

This CDR3 contains 15 residues. From germline, CDR1 is SGDLS and CDR2 YYNGEE. Trimming left V 0 bases short and J 7 bases short, with 16 bases between. Sequencing was performed with immunoSEQ multiplex PCR; in TCRdb, only in-frame clones are kept and a portion is missing. The data contain tens of thousands of clones, 70% to 85% of them seen just once; the ten biggest clones take up 20%. Sequenced here: peripheral blood, sampled on day 0 of MenACWY control vaccination. The genes are TRBV9 and TRBJ1-2; D unresolved. This TCR was sampled from an adult in good health. As DNA, the CDR3 is TGTGCCAGCAGCGTAGAACCGGACCCTGTGGGTGGCTACACCTTC. This codes for CASSVEPDPVGGYTF.